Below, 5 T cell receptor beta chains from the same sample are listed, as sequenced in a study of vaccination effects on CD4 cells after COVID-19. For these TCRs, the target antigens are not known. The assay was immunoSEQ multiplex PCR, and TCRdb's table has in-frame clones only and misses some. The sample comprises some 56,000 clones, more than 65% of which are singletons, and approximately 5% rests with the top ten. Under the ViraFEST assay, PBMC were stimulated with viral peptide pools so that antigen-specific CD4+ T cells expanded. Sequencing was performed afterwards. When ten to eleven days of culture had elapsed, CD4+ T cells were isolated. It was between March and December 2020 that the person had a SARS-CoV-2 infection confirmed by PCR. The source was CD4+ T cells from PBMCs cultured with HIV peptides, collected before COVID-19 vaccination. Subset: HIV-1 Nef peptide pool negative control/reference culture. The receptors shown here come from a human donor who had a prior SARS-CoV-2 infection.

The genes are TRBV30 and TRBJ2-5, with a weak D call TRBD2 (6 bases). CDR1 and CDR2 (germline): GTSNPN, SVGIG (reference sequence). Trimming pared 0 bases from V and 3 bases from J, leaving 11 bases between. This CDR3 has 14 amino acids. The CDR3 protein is CAWSVGGVEETQYF. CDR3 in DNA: TGTGCCTGGAGTGTCGGGGGAGTAGAAGAGACCCAGTACTTC. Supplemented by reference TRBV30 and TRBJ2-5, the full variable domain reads SQTIHQWPATLVQPVGSPLSLECTVEGTSNPNLYWYRQAAGRGLQLLFYSVGIGQISSEVPQNLSASRPQDRQFILSSKKLLLSDSGFYLCAWSVGGVEETQYFGPGTRLLVL.

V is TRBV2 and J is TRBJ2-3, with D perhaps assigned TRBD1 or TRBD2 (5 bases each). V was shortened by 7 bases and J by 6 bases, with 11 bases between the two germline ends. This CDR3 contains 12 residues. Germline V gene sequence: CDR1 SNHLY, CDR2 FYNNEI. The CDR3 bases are TGTGCCAGCATGGGGGAATCCGATACGCAGTATTTT. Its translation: CASMGESDTQYF.

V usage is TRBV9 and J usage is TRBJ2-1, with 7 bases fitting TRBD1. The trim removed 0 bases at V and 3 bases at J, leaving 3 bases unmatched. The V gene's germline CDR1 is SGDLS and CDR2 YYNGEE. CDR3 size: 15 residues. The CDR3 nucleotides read TGTGCCAGCAGCGTAGTAGGGGACAGCTACAATGAGCAGTTCTTC. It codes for CASSVVGDSYNEQFF.

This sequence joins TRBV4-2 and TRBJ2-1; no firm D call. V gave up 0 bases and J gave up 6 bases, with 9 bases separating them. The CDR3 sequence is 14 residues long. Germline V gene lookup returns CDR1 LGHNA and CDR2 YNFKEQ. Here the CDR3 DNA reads TGTGCCAGCAGCCAAGATCTGGAAGTCAATGAGCAGTTCTTC. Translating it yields CASSQDLEVNEQFF.

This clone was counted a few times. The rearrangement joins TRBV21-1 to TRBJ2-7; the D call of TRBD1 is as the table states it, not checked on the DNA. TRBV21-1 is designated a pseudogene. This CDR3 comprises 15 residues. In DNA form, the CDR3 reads TGTGCCAGCAGAAGGGACAGGGAGGTTCCCTACGAGCAGTACTTC. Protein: CASRRDREVPYEQYF.